A selection of T cell receptor beta chains follows, all from one sample in a study of molecular identifiers for immune sequencing clone quantification. One entry per CDR3 protein results from TCRdb running MiXCR on the PCR reads. There are roughly 100,000 distinct CDR3 sequences in the sample; about a third occur only once, and 9.7% lies in the top ten. The specimen was naive CD8+ T cells from blood, with Jurkat cell RNA spiked in. The source of these receptors is a human donor in good health. Some libraries in this study had Jurkat cell RNA spiked in. Both conserved end residues are part of each CDR3. The order of the fields is V gene, clone size, D gene, J gene, CDR3 protein, CDR3 DNA. A D gene is named only where the DNA matches it firmly. Clone size, where shown, is once, few, many, or a class for clones that have expanded.

V gene: TRBV7-2; clone size: few; D gene: TRBD2; J gene: TRBJ2-3; CDR3 protein: CASSPHSGRATSDTQYF; CDR3 DNA: TGTGCCAGCAGCCCCCATAGCGGGAGGGCCACGTCAGATACGCAGTATTTT
V gene: TRBV11-3; clone size: NA; D gene: NA; J gene: TRBJ2-3; CDR3 protein: CASSLDGSGGSTDTQYF; CDR3 DNA: TGTGCCAGCAGCTTAGATGGCAGCGGAGGGTCCACAGATACGCAGTATTTT
V gene: TRBV13; clone size: NA; D gene: NA; J gene: TRBJ2-3; CDR3 protein: CASSLGERTATQYF; CDR3 DNA: TGTGCCAGCAGCTTAGGCGAGCGCACAGCTACGCAGTATTTT
V gene: TRBV2; clone size: few; D gene: TRBD2; J gene: TRBJ2-2; CDR3 protein: CASSGSGSTGELFF; CDR3 DNA: TGTGCCAGCAGCGGTAGCGGGAGTACCGGGGAGCTGTTTTTT
V gene: TRBV28; clone size: few; D gene: NA; J gene: TRBJ2-7; CDR3 protein: CASSRDYSYEQYF; CDR3 DNA: TGTGCCAGCAGTCGAGACTACTCCTATGAGCAGTACTTC
V gene: TRBV7-9; clone size: few; D gene: NA; J gene: TRBJ2-5; CDR3 protein: CASSSGLRQETQYF; CDR3 DNA: TGTGCCAGCAGCTCCGGACTGAGACAAGAGACCCAGTACTTC
V gene: TRBV12-3/TRBV12-4; clone size: once; D gene: NA; J gene: TRBJ2-5; CDR3 protein: CASRHFQEPQYF; CDR3 DNA: TGTGCCAGCAGACACTTCCAAGAGCCCCAGTACTTC
V gene: TRBV4-2; clone size: NA; D gene: NA; J gene: TRBJ1-4; CDR3 protein: CASSQEGTDSDEKLFF; CDR3 DNA: TGTGCCAGCAGCCAAGAAGGCACCGATAGCGATGAAAAACTGTTTTTT
V gene: TRBV4-1; clone size: NA; D gene: TRBD2; J gene: TRBJ2-1; CDR3 protein: CANSQEGLAGNEQFF; CDR3 DNA: TGCGCCAACAGCCAAGAAGGATTAGCGGGCAATGAGCAGTTCTTC
V gene: TRBV29-1; clone size: few; D gene: NA; J gene: TRBJ2-1; CDR3 protein: CSVTGGSYNEQFF; CDR3 DNA: TGCAGCGTGACCGGCGGGTCCTACAATGAGCAGTTCTTC
V gene: TRBV19; clone size: NA; D gene: NA; J gene: TRBJ2-7; CDR3 protein: CASSIGAGDYEQYF; CDR3 DNA: TGTGCCAGTAGTATAGGGGCAGGGGACTACGAGCAGTACTTC
V gene: TRBV15; clone size: NA; D gene: NA; J gene: TRBJ2-4; CDR3 protein: CATSSGAKNIQYF; CDR3 DNA: TGTGCCACCAGCTCCGGAGCCAAAAACATTCAGTACTTC
V gene: TRBV20-1; clone size: few; D gene: NA; J gene: TRBJ2-7; CDR3 protein: CSARTVPGASEQYF; CDR3 DNA: TGCAGTGCGAGGACGGTCCCAGGAGCCAGCGAGCAGTACTTC
V gene: TRBV4-3; clone size: many; D gene: TRBD2; J gene: TRBJ2-5; CDR3 protein: CASSRGLAGSETQYF; CDR3 DNA: TGCGCCAGCAGCCGCGGACTAGCGGGATCAGAGACCCAGTACTTC
V gene: TRBV20-1; clone size: few; D gene: TRBD2; J gene: TRBJ2-7; CDR3 protein: CSARDPRPLAGFHEQYF; CDR3 DNA: TGCAGTGCTAGAGATCCCCGCCCACTAGCGGGATTTCACGAGCAGTACTTC
V gene: TRBV6-2/TRBV6-3; clone size: NA; D gene: NA; J gene: TRBJ1-1; CDR3 protein: CASCKRQDMGDEAFF; CDR3 DNA: TGTGCCAGCTGTAAACGACAGGATATGGGGGATGAAGCTTTCTTT
V gene: TRBV7-2; clone size: once; D gene: NA; J gene: TRBJ2-7; CDR3 protein: CASSLGDYEQSF; CDR3 DNA: TGTGCCAGTAGCCTAGGCGACTACGAGCAGTCCTTC
V gene: TRBV7-9; clone size: few; D gene: TRBD1; J gene: TRBJ2-1; CDR3 protein: CASSFAQGTLNEQFF; CDR3 DNA: TGTGCCAGCAGCTTTGCACAGGGGACCCTCAATGAGCAGTTCTTC
V gene: TRBV7-2; clone size: NA; D gene: NA; J gene: TRBJ2-7; CDR3 protein: CASSFGTYEQYF; CDR3 DNA: TGTGCCAGCAGCTTCGGAACCTACGAGCAGTACTTC
V gene: TRBV19; clone size: few; D gene: NA; J gene: TRBJ2-1; CDR3 protein: CASSLLASEQFF; CDR3 DNA: TGTGCCAGTAGTCTCCTAGCAAGTGAGCAGTTCTTC
V gene: TRBV28; clone size: few; D gene: NA; J gene: TRBJ2-1; CDR3 protein: CASSWAGVAEQFF; CDR3 DNA: TGTGCCAGCAGTTGGGCTGGGGTTGCTGAGCAGTTCTTC
V gene: TRBV13; clone size: many; D gene: NA; J gene: TRBJ2-2; CDR3 protein: CASSLSGELFF; CDR3 DNA: TGTGCCAGCAGCTTATCCGGGGAGCTGTTTTTT
V gene: TRBV19; clone size: NA; D gene: TRBD1; J gene: TRBJ2-7; CDR3 protein: CASSTLPGDRGAGEQYF; CDR3 DNA: TGTGCCAGTAGTACCCTGCCCGGTGACAGGGGCGCGGGCGAGCAGTACTTC
V gene: TRBV6-2/TRBV6-3; clone size: NA; D gene: TRBD1; J gene: TRBJ1-5; CDR3 protein: CASSYLKTGGQPQHF; CDR3 DNA: TGTGCCAGCAGTTACTTGAAGACAGGGGGTCAGCCCCAGCATTTT
V gene: TRBV5-3; clone size: NA; D gene: NA; J gene: TRBJ2-3; CDR3 protein: CASSLDSSAETLYF; CDR3 DNA: TGTGCCAGCTCTCTCGACAGCAGTGCAGAAACGCTGTATTTT
V gene: TRBV14; clone size: NA; D gene: TRBD1; J gene: TRBJ2-1; CDR3 protein: CASSPGRQGGNEQFF; CDR3 DNA: TGTGCCAGCAGCCCCGGACGACAGGGCGGCAATGAGCAGTTCTTC
V gene: TRBV27; clone size: few; D gene: TRBD1; J gene: TRBJ2-7; CDR3 protein: CASSTGGGSYEQYF; CDR3 DNA: TGTGCCAGCAGCACAGGGGGCGGTTCGTACGAGCAGTACTTC
V gene: TRBV19; clone size: NA; D gene: NA; J gene: TRBJ2-7; CDR3 protein: CASSTQRRGSSYEQYF; CDR3 DNA: TGTGCCAGTAGTACCCAGCGTAGGGGCAGCTCCTACGAGCAGTACTTC
V gene: TRBV11-2; clone size: NA; D gene: TRBD2; J gene: TRBJ2-5; CDR3 protein: CASSRAGTSQETQYF; CDR3 DNA: TGTGCCAGCAGCCGGGCCGGGACTAGCCAAGAGACCCAGTACTTC
V gene: TRBV7-9; clone size: many; D gene: NA; J gene: TRBJ1-1; CDR3 protein: CASSLPVTEAFF; CDR3 DNA: TGTGCCAGCAGCTTACCAGTGACTGAAGCTTTCTTT
V gene: TRBV27; clone size: NA; D gene: NA; J gene: TRBJ1-5; CDR3 protein: CASSLMENQPQHF; CDR3 DNA: TGTGCCAGCAGTTTGATGGAAAATCAGCCCCAGCATTTT
V gene: TRBV6-5; clone size: NA; D gene: NA; J gene: TRBJ2-5; CDR3 protein: CASSWRFQETQYF; CDR3 DNA: TGTGCCAGCAGTTGGAGATTCCAAGAGACCCAGTACTTC
V gene: TRBV9; clone size: few; D gene: NA; J gene: TRBJ2-5; CDR3 protein: CASSEGVGSGEKETQYF; CDR3 DNA: TGTGCCAGCAGCGAGGGGGTGGGTAGCGGAGAAAAAGAGACCCAGTACTTC
V gene: TRBV28; clone size: NA; D gene: TRBD2; J gene: TRBJ2-7; CDR3 protein: CASSSPSGRGSYEQYF; CDR3 DNA: TGTGCCAGCAGTTCCCCTAGCGGGAGAGGGAGCTACGAGCAGTACTTC
V gene: TRBV19; clone size: NA; D gene: TRBD1; J gene: TRBJ1-1; CDR3 protein: CACSKQGRGNTEAFF; CDR3 DNA: TGTGCCTGTAGTAAACAGGGGCGAGGGAACACTGAAGCTTTCTTT
V gene: TRBV11-2; clone size: many; D gene: TRBD2; J gene: TRBJ2-1; CDR3 protein: CASSPGTSGLNEQFF; CDR3 DNA: TGTGCCAGCAGCCCGGGGACTAGCGGGCTCAATGAGCAGTTCTTC
V gene: TRBV12-3/TRBV12-4; clone size: many; D gene: NA; J gene: TRBJ1-1; CDR3 protein: CASSLGGADTEAFF; CDR3 DNA: TGTGCCAGCAGTTTAGGAGGGGCTGACACTGAAGCTTTCTTT
V gene: TRBV20-1; clone size: few; D gene: NA; J gene: TRBJ2-1; CDR3 protein: CSARDRVGDSSGEQFF; CDR3 DNA: TGCAGTGCTAGAGATCGGGTCGGGGACTCATCGGGTGAGCAGTTCTTT
V gene: TRBV7-9; clone size: NA; D gene: TRBD2; J gene: TRBJ2-1; CDR3 protein: CASSSLSGREVFEQFF; CDR3 DNA: TGTGCCAGCAGCTCTCTTAGCGGGAGGGAAGTGTTTGAGCAGTTCTTC
V gene: TRBV20-1; clone size: NA; D gene: NA; J gene: TRBJ2-1; CDR3 protein: CSPRVADYNEQVF; CDR3 DNA: TGCAGCCCTAGGGTAGCGGACTACAATGAGCAGGTCTTC
V gene: TRBV13; clone size: few; D gene: TRBD1; J gene: TRBJ2-4; CDR3 protein: CASSTQGIAKNIQYF; CDR3 DNA: TGTGCCAGCAGCACACAGGGGATAGCCAAAAACATTCAGTACTTC
V gene: TRBV20-1; clone size: few; D gene: NA; J gene: TRBJ2-3; CDR3 protein: CSARTSSTDTQYF; CDR3 DNA: TGCAGTGCTAGAACTAGCAGCACAGATACGCAGTATTTT